The sequence of this T cell receptor beta chain was determined in a study of human T cells and chemical hapten exposure. Study in general: All through the approximately 22-week study, the scalp of each patient received diphenylcyclopropenone doses weekly. TCR yields differed between samples (mainly from small differences in pooled library volume).

This clonotype was seen at least ten times. What it binds is not known. Time point in this sample: patch test 1, 2 weeks after DPC sensitization. The treatment is: therapeutic diphenylcyclopropenone sensitization with weekly scalp DPC. In TCRdb, the RACE reads were re-called with MiXCR into one record per CDR3 protein. The sample contains around 110,000 distinct CDR3 sequences, about 12% of which appear only once. Study conclusions and caveats: Expanded TCRs made up significantly more big CDR3 similarity clusters than controls did. Expanded TCR counts at PT1 were positively correlated with the patch test score.

Trimming removed 6 bases from V and 2 bases from J; junction bases left unmatched: 6. The CDR3 has 14 amino acids. Germline CDR1 reads LNHNV; CDR2 reads YYDKDF (reference sequence). The chain couples TRBV15 to TRBJ1-1; 7 bases map to TRBD1. The receptor comes from a woman aged 50 to 60 with alopecia areata. Some clones in this sample may be carry-over from other donors' samples. Sequences were derived from whole blood, sampled in connection with sensitization to the hapten diphenylcyclopropenone (DPC). The CDR3 loop is CATRTGTANTEAFF. The CDR3 region has the DNA TGTGCCACCAGAACCGGGACAGCTAACACTGAAGCTTTCTTT.